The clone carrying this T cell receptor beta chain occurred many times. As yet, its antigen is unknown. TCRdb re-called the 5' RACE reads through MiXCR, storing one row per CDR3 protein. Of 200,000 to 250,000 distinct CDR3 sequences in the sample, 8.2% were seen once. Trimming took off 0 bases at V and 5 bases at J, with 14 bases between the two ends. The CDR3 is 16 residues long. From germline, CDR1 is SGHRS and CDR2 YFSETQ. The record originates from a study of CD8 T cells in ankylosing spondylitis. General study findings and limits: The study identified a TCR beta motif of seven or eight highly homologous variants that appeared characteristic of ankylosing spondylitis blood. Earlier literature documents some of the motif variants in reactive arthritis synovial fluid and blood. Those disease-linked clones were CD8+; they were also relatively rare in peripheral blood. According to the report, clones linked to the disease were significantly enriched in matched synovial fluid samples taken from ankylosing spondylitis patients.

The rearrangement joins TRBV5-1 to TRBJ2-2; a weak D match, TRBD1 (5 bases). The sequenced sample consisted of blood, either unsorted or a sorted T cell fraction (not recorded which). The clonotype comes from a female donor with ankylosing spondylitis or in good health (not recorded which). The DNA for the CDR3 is TGCGCCAGCAGCTTGGCAGGGATCGAAGTAACCGGGGAGCTGTTTTTT. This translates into CASSLAGIEVTGELFF.